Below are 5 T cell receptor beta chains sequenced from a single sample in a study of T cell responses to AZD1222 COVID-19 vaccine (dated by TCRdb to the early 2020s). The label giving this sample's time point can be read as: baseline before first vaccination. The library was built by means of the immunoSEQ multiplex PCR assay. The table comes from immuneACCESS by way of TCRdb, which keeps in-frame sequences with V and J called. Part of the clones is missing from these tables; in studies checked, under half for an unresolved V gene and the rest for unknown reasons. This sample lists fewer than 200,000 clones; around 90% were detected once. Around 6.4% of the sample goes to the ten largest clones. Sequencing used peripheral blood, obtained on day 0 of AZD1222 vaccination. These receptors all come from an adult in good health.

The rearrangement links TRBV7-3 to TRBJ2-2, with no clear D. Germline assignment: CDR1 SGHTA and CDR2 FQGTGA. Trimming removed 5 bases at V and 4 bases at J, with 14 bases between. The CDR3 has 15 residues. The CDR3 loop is CASSVSLVSTGELFF. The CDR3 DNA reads TGTGCCAGCAGCGTGAGCCTAGTGAGCACCGGGGAGCTGTTTTTT.

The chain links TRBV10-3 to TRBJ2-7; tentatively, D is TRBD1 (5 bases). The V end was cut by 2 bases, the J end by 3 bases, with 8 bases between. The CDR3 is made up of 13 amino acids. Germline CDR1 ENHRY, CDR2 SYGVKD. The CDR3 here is CAISEDRNYEQYF. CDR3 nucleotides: TGTGCCATCAGTGAGGACAGAAACTACGAGCAGTACTTC.

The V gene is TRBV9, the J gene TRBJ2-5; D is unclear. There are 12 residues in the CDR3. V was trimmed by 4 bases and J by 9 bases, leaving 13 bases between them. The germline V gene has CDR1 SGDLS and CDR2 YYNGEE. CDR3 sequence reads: CASSSRDSAQYF. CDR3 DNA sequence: TGTGCCAGCAGCTCACGAGATAGTGCCCAGTACTTC.

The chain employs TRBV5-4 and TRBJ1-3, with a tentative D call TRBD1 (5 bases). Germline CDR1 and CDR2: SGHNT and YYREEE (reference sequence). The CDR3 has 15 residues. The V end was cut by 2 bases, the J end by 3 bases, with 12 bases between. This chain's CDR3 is CASSFGGEHGNTIYF. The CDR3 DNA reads TGTGCCAGCAGCTTCGGGGGGGAGCATGGAAACACCATATATTTT.

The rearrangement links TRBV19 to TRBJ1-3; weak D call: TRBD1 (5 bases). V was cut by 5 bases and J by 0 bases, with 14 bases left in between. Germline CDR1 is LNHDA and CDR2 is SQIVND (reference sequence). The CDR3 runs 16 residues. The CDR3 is CASSADSPASGNTIYF. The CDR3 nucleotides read TGTGCCAGTAGTGCCGACAGCCCTGCCTCTGGAAACACCATATATTTT.